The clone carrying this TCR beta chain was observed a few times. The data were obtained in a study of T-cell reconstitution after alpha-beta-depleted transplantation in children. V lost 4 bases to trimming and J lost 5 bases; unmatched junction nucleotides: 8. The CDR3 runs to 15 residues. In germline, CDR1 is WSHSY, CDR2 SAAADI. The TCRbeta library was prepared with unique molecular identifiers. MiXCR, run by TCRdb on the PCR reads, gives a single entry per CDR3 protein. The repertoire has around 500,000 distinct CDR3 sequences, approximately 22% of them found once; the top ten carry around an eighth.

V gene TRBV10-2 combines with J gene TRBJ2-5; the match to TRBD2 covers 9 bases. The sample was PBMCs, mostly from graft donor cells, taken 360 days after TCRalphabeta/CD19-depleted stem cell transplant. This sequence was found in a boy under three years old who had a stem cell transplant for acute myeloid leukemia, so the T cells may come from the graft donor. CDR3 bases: TGCGCCAGCAGTGCCCGTAGACTAGCGGCGGAGACCCAGTACTTC. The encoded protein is CASSARRLAAETQYF.